This TCR beta chain was captured in a study of cytomegalovirus exposure and HLA in healthy donors. For the study at large: Across roughly 400 genotyped donors, 81% landed in the Caucasian-associated ancestry cluster. Study-wide results and caveats: Differences between HLA loci emerged in a later analysis of TCR association rates, with DRB1 most and HLA-C fewest. According to a later analysis, donors in an Asian-associated ancestry cluster reportedly had fewer N-insertions than the 666-donor mean. Being indistinguishable, some V segments were excluded, TRBV6-2 and TRBV6-3 among them.

The ends were cut back, 7 bases at V and 6 bases at J, with 21 bases in the middle. The CDR3 runs to 15 residues. Germline CDR1 reads LNHDA; CDR2 reads SQIVND (reference sequence). With 60 Vbeta and 13 Jbeta primers, the PCR was carried out. Sequenced by immunoSEQ multiplex PCR; TCRdb stores in-frame clones only, minus some. The data contain over 150,000 clones, roughly four fifths of them seen just once; the ten biggest clones take up 0.098%. With regard to this clone: Its antigen is as yet unknown.

The clonotype originates from a boy between 2 and 10 years old in good health and CMV-seronegative. The V and J genes are TRBV19 and TRBJ1-1; D is unclear. Source material: PBMCs. CDR3 sequence reads: CASTLSFGVRAEAFF. The CDR3 region has the DNA TGTGCCAGTACCCTATCATTCGGGGTTCGGGCTGAAGCTTTCTTT.